This entry describes one T cell receptor (beta chain). Clones were sequenced by immunoSEQ multiplex PCR, and TCRdb holds only the in-frame ones, with some missing. The profile covers 60,000 to 90,000 clones, with roughly nine tenths appearing a single time and 1.5% to 2% taken by the ten largest. This record comes from a study of T cell changes during pregnancy in multiple sclerosis. V lost 4 bases, J lost 1 base, and 11 bases lay in between. The germline CDR1 and CDR2 sequences are SEHNR and FQNEAQ (reference sequence). The CDR3 has 16 residues. The specimen comprised peripheral blood, sampled in the first trimester of pregnancy. This sequence was found in a female donor in good health, enrolled as a control in a pregnancy study. J is TRBJ2-6 and V is TRBV7-9; TRBD1 is a possible D gene (6 bases). The CDR3 nucleotides read TGTGCCAGCAGCTCCTACAGGGCATCTGGGGCCAACGTCCTGACTTTC. Its protein product is CASSSYRASGANVLTF.